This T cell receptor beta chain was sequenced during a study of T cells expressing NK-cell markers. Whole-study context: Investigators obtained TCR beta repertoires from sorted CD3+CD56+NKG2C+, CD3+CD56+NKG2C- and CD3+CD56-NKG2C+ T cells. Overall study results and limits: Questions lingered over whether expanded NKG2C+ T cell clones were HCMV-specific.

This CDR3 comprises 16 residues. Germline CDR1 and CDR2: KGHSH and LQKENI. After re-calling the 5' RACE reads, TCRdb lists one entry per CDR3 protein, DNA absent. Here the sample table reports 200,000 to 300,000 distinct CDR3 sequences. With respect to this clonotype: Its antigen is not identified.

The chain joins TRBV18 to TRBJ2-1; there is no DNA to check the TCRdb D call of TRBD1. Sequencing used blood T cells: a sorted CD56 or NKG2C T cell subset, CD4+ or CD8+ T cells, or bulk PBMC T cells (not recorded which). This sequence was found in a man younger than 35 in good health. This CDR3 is CASSMPLRDRYNEQFF.